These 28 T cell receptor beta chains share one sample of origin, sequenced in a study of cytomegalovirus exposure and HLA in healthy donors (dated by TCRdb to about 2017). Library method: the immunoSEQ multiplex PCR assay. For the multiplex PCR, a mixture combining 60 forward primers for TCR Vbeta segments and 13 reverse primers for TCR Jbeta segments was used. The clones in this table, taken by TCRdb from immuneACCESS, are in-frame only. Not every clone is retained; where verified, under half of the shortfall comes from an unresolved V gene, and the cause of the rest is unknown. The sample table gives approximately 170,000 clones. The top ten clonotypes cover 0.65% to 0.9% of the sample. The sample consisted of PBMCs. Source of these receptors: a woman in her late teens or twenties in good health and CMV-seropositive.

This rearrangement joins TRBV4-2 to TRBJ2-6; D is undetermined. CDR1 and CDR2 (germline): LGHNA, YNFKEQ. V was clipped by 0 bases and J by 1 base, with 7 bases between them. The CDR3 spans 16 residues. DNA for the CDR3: TGTGCCAGCAGCCAAGACGTAGCATCTGGGGCCAACGTCCTGACTTTC. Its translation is CASSQDVASGANVLTF.

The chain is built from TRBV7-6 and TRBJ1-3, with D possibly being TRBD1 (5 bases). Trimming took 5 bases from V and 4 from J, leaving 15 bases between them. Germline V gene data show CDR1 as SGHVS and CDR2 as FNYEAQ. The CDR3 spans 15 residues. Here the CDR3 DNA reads TGTGCCAGCAGCCTGGGGCGGGCGGGAGGAAACACCATATATTTT. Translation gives CASSLGRAGGNTIYF.

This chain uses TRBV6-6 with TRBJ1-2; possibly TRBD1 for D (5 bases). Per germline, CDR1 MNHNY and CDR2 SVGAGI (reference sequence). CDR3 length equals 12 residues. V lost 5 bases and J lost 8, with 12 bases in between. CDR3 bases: TGTGCCAGCAGTCCTACCGGGGGGGGCTACACCTTC. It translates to CASSPTGGGYTF.

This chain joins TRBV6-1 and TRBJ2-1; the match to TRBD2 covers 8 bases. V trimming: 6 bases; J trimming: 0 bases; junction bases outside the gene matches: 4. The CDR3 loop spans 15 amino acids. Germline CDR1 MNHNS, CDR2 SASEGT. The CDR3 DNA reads TGTGCCAGCAGGAAGACTAGCGACTCCTACAATGAGCAGTTCTTC. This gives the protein CASRKTSDSYNEQFF.

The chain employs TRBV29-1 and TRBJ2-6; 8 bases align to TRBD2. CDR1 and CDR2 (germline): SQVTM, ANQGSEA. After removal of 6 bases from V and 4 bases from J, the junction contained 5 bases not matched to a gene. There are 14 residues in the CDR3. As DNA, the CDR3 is TGCAGCGTGCCCGGACTAGCCGGGGCCAACGTCCTGACTTTC. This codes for CSVPGLAGANVLTF. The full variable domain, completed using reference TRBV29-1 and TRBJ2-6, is SAVISQKPSRDICQRGTSLTIQCQVDSQVTMMFWYRQQPGQSLTLIATANQGSEATYESGFVIDKFPISRPNLTFSTLTVSNMSPEDSSIYLCSVPGLAGANVLTFGAGSRLTVL.

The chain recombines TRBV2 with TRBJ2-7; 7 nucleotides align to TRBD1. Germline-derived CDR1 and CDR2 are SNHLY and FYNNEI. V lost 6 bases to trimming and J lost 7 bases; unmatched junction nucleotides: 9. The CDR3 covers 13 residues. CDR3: CASSPTGWREQYF. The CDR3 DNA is TGTGCCAGCAGCCCGACAGGGTGGAGAGAGCAGTACTTC.

The CDR3 is CASKRHTGELFF. Here the CDR3 DNA reads TGTGCCAGTAAGCGCCACACCGGGGAGCTGTTTTTT. The chain uses TRBV19 and TRBJ2-2; D unresolved. V lost 7 bases to trimming and J lost 3 bases, with 6 bases between them. Germline CDR1 is LNHDA and CDR2 is SQIVND (reference sequence). CDR3 length: 12 residues.

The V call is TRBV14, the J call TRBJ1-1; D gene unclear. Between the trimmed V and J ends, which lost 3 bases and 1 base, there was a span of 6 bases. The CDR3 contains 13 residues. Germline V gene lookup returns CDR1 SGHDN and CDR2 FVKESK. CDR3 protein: CASSHRGNTEAFF. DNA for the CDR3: TGTGCCAGCAGCCACCGGGGGAACACTGAAGCTTTCTTT.

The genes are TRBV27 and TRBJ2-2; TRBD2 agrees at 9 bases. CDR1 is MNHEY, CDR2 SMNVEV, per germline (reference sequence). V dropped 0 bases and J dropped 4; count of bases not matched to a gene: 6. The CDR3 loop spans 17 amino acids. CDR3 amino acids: CASSLSAVAGVTGELFF. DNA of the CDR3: TGTGCCAGCAGTTTATCGGCGGTAGCGGGAGTCACCGGGGAGCTGTTTTTT.

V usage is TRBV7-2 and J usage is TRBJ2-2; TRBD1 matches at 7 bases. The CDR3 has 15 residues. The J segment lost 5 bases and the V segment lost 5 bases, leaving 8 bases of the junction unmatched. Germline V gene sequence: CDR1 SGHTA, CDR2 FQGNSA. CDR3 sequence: CASSPDRVRTGELFF. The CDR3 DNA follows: TGTGCCAGCAGCCCCGACAGGGTCAGGACCGGGGAGCTGTTTTTT.

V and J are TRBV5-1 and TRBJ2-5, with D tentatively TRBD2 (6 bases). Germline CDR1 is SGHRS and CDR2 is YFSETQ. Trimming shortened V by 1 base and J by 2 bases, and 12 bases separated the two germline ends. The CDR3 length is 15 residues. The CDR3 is CASSLWRTTQETQYF. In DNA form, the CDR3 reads TGCGCCAGCAGCTTGTGGAGGACTACACAAGAGACCCAGTACTTC.

CDR3 residues: CASSEQANYGYTF. CDR3 DNA: TGTGCCAGCAGTGAGCAGGCTAACTATGGCTACACCTTC. This chain links TRBV25-1 with TRBJ1-2; D not resolved. CDR3 length: 13 amino acids. Trimming took off 3 bases at V and 0 bases at J, with 5 bases between the two ends. CDR1 is MGHDK, CDR2 SYGVNS, per germline.

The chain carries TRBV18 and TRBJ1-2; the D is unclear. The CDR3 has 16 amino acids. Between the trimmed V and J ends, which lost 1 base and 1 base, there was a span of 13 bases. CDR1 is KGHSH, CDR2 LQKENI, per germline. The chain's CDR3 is CASSPQAGNLNYGYTF. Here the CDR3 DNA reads TGTGCCAGCTCACCACAGGCGGGGAACCTTAACTATGGCTACACCTTC.

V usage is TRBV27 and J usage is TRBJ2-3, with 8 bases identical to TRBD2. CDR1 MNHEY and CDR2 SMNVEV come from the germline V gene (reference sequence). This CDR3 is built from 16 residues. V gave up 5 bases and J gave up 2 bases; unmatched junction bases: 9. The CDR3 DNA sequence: TGTGCCAGCAGTCCGGGACTAGTTTTGTACACAGATACGCAGTATTTT. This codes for CASSPGLVLYTDTQYF.

The CDR3 loop reads CASSLGQRDGYTF. DNA of the CDR3: TGTGCCAGCAGCTTGGGGCAGCGGGATGGCTACACCTTC. This chain connects TRBV5-6 to TRBJ1-2; no clear D gene. The germline V gene has CDR1 SGHDT and CDR2 YYEEEE. This CDR3 comprises 13 residues. Trimming stripped 0 bases from V and 6 bases from J, with 9 bases between. The full variable domain, rest sourced from reference TRBV5-6 and TRBJ1-2, is DAGVTQSPTHLIKTRGQQVTLRCSPKSGHDTVSWYQQALGQGPQFIFQYYEEEERQRGNFPDRFSGHQFPNYSSELNVNALLLGDSALYLCASSLGQRDGYTFGSGTRLTVV.

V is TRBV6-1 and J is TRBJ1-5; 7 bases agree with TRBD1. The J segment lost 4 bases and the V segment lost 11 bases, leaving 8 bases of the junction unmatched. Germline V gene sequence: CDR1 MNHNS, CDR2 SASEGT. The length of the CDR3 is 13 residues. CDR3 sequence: CAGKTGPNQPQHF. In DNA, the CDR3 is TGTGCCGGCAAGACAGGGCCAAATCAGCCCCAGCATTTT.

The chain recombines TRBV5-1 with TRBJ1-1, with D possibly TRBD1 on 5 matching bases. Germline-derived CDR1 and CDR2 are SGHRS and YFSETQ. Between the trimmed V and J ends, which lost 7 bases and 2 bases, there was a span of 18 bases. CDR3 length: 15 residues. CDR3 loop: CASVGGRGTNTEAFF. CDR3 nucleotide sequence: TGCGCCAGCGTTGGCGGGAGGGGAACTAACACTGAAGCTTTCTTT.

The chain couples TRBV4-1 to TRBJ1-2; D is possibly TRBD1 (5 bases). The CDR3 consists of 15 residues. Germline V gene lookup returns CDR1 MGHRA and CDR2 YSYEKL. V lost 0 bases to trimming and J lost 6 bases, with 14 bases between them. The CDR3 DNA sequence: TGCGCCAGCAGCCAAGACCCGGGGGGGGTAGATGGCTACACCTTC. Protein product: CASSQDPGGVDGYTF.

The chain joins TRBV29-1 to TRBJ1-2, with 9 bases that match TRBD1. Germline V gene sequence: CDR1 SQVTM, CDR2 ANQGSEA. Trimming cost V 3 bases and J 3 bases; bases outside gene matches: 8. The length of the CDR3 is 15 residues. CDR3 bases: TGCAGCGTTGACCCCGGGACAGGGTTGGACTATGGCTACACCTTC. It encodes CSVDPGTGLDYGYTF.

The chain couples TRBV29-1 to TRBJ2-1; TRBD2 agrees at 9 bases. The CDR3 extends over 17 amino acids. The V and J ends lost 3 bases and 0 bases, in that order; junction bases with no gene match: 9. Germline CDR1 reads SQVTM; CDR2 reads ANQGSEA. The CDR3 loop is CSVEGGLALTSYNEQFF. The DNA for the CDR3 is TGCAGCGTTGAGGGAGGACTAGCGCTCACCTCCTACAATGAGCAGTTCTTC.

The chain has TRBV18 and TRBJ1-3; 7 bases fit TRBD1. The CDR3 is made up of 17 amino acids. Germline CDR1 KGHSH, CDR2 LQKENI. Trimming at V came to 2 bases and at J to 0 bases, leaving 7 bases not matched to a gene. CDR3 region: CASSPLGQIASGNTIYF. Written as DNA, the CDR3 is TGTGCCAGCTCACCATTGGGACAGATCGCCTCTGGAAACACCATATATTTT. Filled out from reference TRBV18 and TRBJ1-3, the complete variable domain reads NAGVMQNPRHLVRRRGQEARLRCSPMKGHSHVYWYRQLPEEGLKFMVYLQKENIIDESGMPKERFSAEFPKEGPSILRIQQVVRGDSAAYFCASSPLGQIASGNTIYFGEGSWLTVV.

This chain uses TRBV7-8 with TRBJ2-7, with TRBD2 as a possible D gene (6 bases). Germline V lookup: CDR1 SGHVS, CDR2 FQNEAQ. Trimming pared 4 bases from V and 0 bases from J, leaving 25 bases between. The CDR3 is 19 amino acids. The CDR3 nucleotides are TGTGCCAGCAGCTCCCCGGTTCGGCTAGCGACGAGAAGCTCCTACGAGCAGTACTTC. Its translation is CASSSPVRLATRSSYEQYF.

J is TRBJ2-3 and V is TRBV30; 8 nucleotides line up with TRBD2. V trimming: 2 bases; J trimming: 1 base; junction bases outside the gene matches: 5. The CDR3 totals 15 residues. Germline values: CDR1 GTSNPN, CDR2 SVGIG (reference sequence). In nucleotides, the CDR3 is TGTGCCTGGAGTATAAGCGGGAGCGGCACAGATACGCAGTATTTT. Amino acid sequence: CAWSISGSGTDTQYF.

DNA of the CDR3: TGCAGCGTAGAATACCGGGACAGGATCCACTACGAGCAGTACTTC. Its translation is CSVEYRDRIHYEQYF. The chain joins TRBV29-1 to TRBJ2-7, with TRBD1 matching over 8 bases. Germline-derived CDR1 and CDR2 are SQVTM and ANQGSEA. The CDR3 runs 15 residues. J gave up 3 bases and V 6 bases, and 13 bases lay outside the gene matches.

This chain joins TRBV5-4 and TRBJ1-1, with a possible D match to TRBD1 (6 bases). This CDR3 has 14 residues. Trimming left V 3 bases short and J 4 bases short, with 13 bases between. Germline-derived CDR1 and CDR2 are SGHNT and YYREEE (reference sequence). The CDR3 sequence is CASSSRGEGTEAFF. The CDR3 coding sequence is TGTGCCAGCAGCTCCAGGGGTGAAGGCACTGAAGCTTTCTTT.

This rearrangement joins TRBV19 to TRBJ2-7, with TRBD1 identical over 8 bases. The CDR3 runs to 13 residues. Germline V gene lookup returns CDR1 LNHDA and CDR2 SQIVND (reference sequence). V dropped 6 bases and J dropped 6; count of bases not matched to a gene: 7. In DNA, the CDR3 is TGTGCCAGTAGCTCGACAGGGGTACGCGAGCAGTACTTC. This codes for CASSSTGVREQYF. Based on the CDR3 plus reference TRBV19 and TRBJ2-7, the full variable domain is DGGITQSPKYLFRKEGQNVTLSCEQNLNHDAMYWYRQDPGQGLRLIYYSQIVNDFQKGDIAEGYSVSREKKESFPLTVTSAQKNPTAFYLCASSSTGVREQYFGPGTRLTVT.

The CDR3 spells CASSLVTSPPQYF. DNA of the CDR3: TGTGCCAGCAGCTTAGTTACTAGTCCCCCCCAGTATTTT. This rearrangement joins TRBV11-3 to TRBJ2-3; possibly TRBD2 for D (5 bases). The CDR3 has 13 amino acids. V gave up 1 base and J gave up 12 bases, with 14 bases separating them. Germline V gene data show CDR1 as SGHNT and CDR2 as YENEEA.

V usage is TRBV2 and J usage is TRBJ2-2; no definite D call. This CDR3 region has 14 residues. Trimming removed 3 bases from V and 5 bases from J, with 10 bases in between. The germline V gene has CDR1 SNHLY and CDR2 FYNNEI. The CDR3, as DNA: TGTGCCAGCAGTGAGGGCAGACGAACCGGGGAGCTGTTTTTT. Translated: CASSEGRRTGELFF.